The sequence of this T cell receptor (beta chain) was determined in a study of radiation and T cells in renal cell carcinoma. Study conclusions and caveats: No pretreatment tumor biopsies were available for baseline clonotypes. In blood, top tumor clones expanded by 2 weeks, shrinking by 4.

Time point described: blood 4 weeks post-SBRT, at nephrectomy. Treatment of the sample: 15 Gy SBRT to primary tumor, nephrectomy 4 weeks later. Nephrectomy followed 15 Gy stereotactic body radiation by 4 weeks. After SBRT, blood was collected at 2 and 4 weeks, plus baseline. Trimming took 3 bases from V and 1 from J; bases not matched to a gene: 11. CDR3 length equals 17 residues. Germline assignment: CDR1 SGDLS and CDR2 YYNGEE. Generated by immunoSEQ multiplex PCR, the TCRdb table keeps only in-frame clones and is missing some. The sample has about 62,000 clones; approximately 80% are singletons. On this clone itself: Its antigen is not known.

This chain uses TRBV9 with TRBJ2-3, with TRBD2 matching 7 bases. The source was blood, collected from a patient whose treatment included radiotherapy and nephrectomy. The sequence was collected from a man aged 55 to 69 with renal cell carcinoma. As DNA, the CDR3 is TGTGCCAGCAGCGCCCCCCGAGGCGGGGGAGGCACAGATACGCAGTATTTT. Protein sequence: CASSAPRGGGGTDTQYF.